This passage covers 19 T cell receptor beta chains from one sample sequenced in a study of T cell responses to AZD1222 COVID-19 vaccine. TCRdb's table, derived via immunoSEQ multiplex PCR, lists solely in-frame clones and lacks some. The repertoire holds some 170,000 clones, with 70% to 90% as singletons. The source was peripheral blood, collected 28 days after the second AZD1222 dose. These receptors were collected from an adult who received the AZD1222 COVID-19 vaccine.

This clone has only a few counts. This rearrangement joins TRBV7-2 to TRBJ1-6; 7 bases map to TRBD1. This CDR3 region has 18 residues. V gave up 2 bases and J gave up 0 bases; unmatched junction bases: 7. Looked up from germline, CDR1 is SGHTA and CDR2 is FQGNSA. For the CDR3, the DNA is TGTGCCAGCAGCTTAAGGACAGGAGAAAGCTCCTATAATTCACCCCTCCACTTT. Protein sequence: CASSLRTGESSYNSPLHF. The full variable domain, completed using reference TRBV7-2 and TRBJ1-6, is GAGVSQSPSNKVTEKGKDVELRCDPISGHTALYWYRQSLGQGLEFLIYFQGNSAPDKSGLPSDRFSAERTGGSVSTLTIQRTQQEDSAVYLCASSLRTGESSYNSPLHFGNGTRLTVT.

The chain uses TRBV9 and TRBJ1-3; 10 positions agree with TRBD1. This CDR3 is 16 amino acids long. The junction had 5 bases not matched to a gene; V was cut back by 4 bases and J by 1 base. Germline CDR1 and CDR2: SGDLS and YYNGEE. For the CDR3, the DNA is TGTGCCAGCAGCAGAGACAGGGGGCTATCTGGAAACACCATATATTTT. The encoded protein is CASSRDRGLSGNTIYF.

The V call is TRBV19, the J call TRBJ2-3; D not resolved. Trimming cost V 4 bases and J 2 bases, with 7 bases left between them. The CDR3 consists of 13 residues. Per germline, CDR1 LNHDA and CDR2 SQIVND (reference sequence). In nucleotides, the CDR3 is TGTGCCAGTAGTAACGTCATCACAGATACGCAGTATTTT. Protein: CASSNVITDTQYF.

V and J are TRBV6-5 and TRBJ1-1; perhaps TRBD1 as D (5 bases). Trimming removed 5 bases at V and 4 bases at J, with 17 bases between. CDR3 length equals 15 residues. CDR1 and CDR2 from the germline V gene are MNHEY and SVGAGI. The CDR3, as DNA: TGTGCCAGCAGTACCCGCACGGTCAGGGTCACTGAAGCTTTCTTT. Its translation is CASSTRTVRVTEAFF.

The chain combines TRBV7-8 with TRBJ1-1, with 8 nucleotides matching TRBD1. Looked up from germline, CDR1 is SGHVS and CDR2 is FQNEAQ. V was pared by 6 bases and J by 5 bases, with 8 bases of the junction left unmatched. The CDR3 totals 14 residues. In DNA, the CDR3 is TGTGCCAGCAGGACAGGGGAGTTGGGAACTGAAGCTTTCTTT. Translated: CASRTGELGTEAFF.

This clone was detected only once. The genes are TRBV10-3 and TRBJ1-1; D perhaps matches TRBD1 (5 bases). With 6 bases removed from V and 0 bases from J, the gap between germline ends came to 14 bases. Per the germline V gene, CDR1 is ENHRY and CDR2 is SYGVKD. CDR3 size: 15 residues. For the CDR3, the DNA is TGTGCCATCAGCGCCGGGGGTGTAATGAACACTGAAGCTTTCTTT. Protein sequence: CAISAGGVMNTEAFF.

V is TRBV6-1 and J is TRBJ2-2, with 10 positions matching TRBD1. Germline values: CDR1 MNHNS, CDR2 SASEGT. The CDR3 extends over 15 amino acids. Trimming at V came to 3 bases and at J to 5 bases, leaving 3 bases not matched to a gene. In nucleotides, the CDR3 is TGTGCCAGCAGTGAGCAGGGACAGGGGACCGGGGAGCTGTTTTTT. It encodes CASSEQGQGTGELFF.

The V call is TRBV27, the J call TRBJ1-2, with no clear D. The CDR3 totals 13 residues. Germline V lookup: CDR1 MNHEY, CDR2 SMNVEV (reference sequence). Deletions cut 3 bases from V and 8 bases from J, with 13 bases between. CDR3 sequence: CASSFIGSRGYTF. CDR3 nucleotides: TGTGCCAGCAGTTTTATCGGCTCCCGGGGCTACACCTTC.

The rearrangement joins TRBV18 to TRBJ1-1; D remains ambiguous. V was pared by 8 bases and J by 0 bases, with 10 bases between. CDR3 size: 13 residues. Germline-derived CDR1 and CDR2 are KGHSH and LQKENI. The CDR3 DNA sequence: TGTGCCAGCCTCACCGAGGTGAACACTGAAGCTTTCTTT. It yields the protein CASLTEVNTEAFF.

About this clone itself: Additional DNA sequences in this sample encode the identical CDR3. CDR3 nucleotide sequence: TGTGCCAGCAGCCAAGCCGGCAATCAGCCCCAGCATTTT. It translates to CASSQAGNQPQHF. V gene TRBV3-1 (or the pseudogene TRBV3-2) combines with J gene TRBJ1-5; D uncertain. Trimming took 1 base from V and 2 from J, leaving 3 bases between them. The CDR3 extends over 13 amino acids. CDR1 is LGHDT and CDR2 is YNNKEL in the germline V gene (reference sequence).

This chain links TRBV7-9 with TRBJ1-2, with 9 bases that match TRBD1. This CDR3 has 15 amino acids. CDR1 and CDR2 from the germline V gene are SEHNR and FQNEAQ (reference sequence). The V gene end was trimmed by 7 bases and the J gene end by 3 bases; junction bases not matched to a gene: 9. The CDR3 nucleotides are TGTGCCAGCACCCCAGGGACAGGGTCCTACTATGGCTACACCTTC. Amino acids: CASTPGTGSYYGYTF.

The rearrangement links TRBV30 to TRBJ2-5; D is possibly TRBD2 (6 bases). CDR3 length: 14 amino acids. Germline CDR1 and CDR2: GTSNPN and SVGIG (reference sequence). V gave up 1 base and J gave up 4 bases, with 13 bases separating them. The CDR3 coding sequence is TGTGCCTGGAGTGGAGGGGCGCGGGGAGAGACCCAGTACTTC. This encodes CAWSGGARGETQYF.

This chain joins TRBV28 and TRBJ2-7; tentative D call: TRBD1 (6 bases). The CDR3 is 14 amino acids. The germline gives CDR1 MDHEN, CDR2 SYDVKM. V lost 8 bases and J lost 0, with 14 bases in between. CDR3 sequence (DNA): TGTGCCAGCGTGGAACAGGGAACCTCCTACGAGCAGTACTTC. Translated, it gives CASVEQGTSYEQYF.

The J gene is TRBJ1-4, the V gene TRBV14, with 9 bases fitting TRBD1. This CDR3 has 15 amino acids. Germline V lookup: CDR1 SGHDN, CDR2 FVKESK. Trimming removed 4 bases from V and 7 bases from J; junction bases left unmatched: 7. The chain's CDR3 is CASSLQQGAGEKLFF. The CDR3 DNA follows: TGTGCCAGCAGCCTCCAACAGGGGGCTGGTGAAAAACTGTTTTTT.

The rearrangement uses TRBV6-5 and TRBJ2-1, with D perhaps matching TRBD1 (5 bases). The germline gives CDR1 MNHEY, CDR2 SVGAGI. Trimming pared 6 bases from V and 1 base from J, leaving 13 bases between. This CDR3 has 15 residues. The CDR3: CASRLGVGSYNEQFF. The DNA of the CDR3 is TGTGCCAGCAGGCTAGGGGTGGGGTCCTACAATGAGCAGTTCTTC.

V and J are TRBV19 and TRBJ1-1; D ambiguous. The V end lost 4 bases, the J end lost 0 bases, and 12 bases lay between the germline ends. Germline V CDR1 and CDR2: LNHDA, SQIVND (reference sequence). The length of the CDR3 is 15 residues. The CDR3 here is CASSTPTGLNTEAFF. The CDR3 DNA reads as TGTGCCAGTAGTACCCCGACCGGACTGAACACTGAAGCTTTCTTT.

The rearrangement links TRBV18 to TRBJ1-1; D is unresolved. With 3 bases removed from V and 5 bases from J, the gap between germline ends came to 13 bases. In germline, CDR1 is KGHSH, CDR2 LQKENI. This CDR3 is 14 amino acids long. The CDR3 reads CASSPDIGGTEAFF. The CDR3 nucleotides are TGTGCCAGCTCACCGGATATTGGAGGGACTGAAGCTTTCTTT.

The chain has TRBV11-2 and TRBJ1-4; no clear D. Germline V CDR1 and CDR2: SGHAT, FQNNGV. Trimming shortened V by 2 bases and J by 8 bases, and 12 bases separated the two germline ends. The CDR3 spans 14 residues. In DNA, the CDR3 is TGTGCCAGCAGCTTAAACCGGGATTGGGAAAAACTGTTTTTT. Translating it yields CASSLNRDWEKLFF.

The chain recombines TRBV11-3 with TRBJ1-1; D perhaps matches TRBD1 (6 bases). CDR1 and CDR2 (germline): SGHNT, YENEEA. CDR3 length equals 12 residues. V was clipped by 5 bases and J by 8 bases, with 12 bases between them. CDR3 sequence reads: CASSPAGTEAFF. The CDR3, as DNA: TGTGCCAGCAGCCCGGCGGGGACAGAAGCTTTCTTT.